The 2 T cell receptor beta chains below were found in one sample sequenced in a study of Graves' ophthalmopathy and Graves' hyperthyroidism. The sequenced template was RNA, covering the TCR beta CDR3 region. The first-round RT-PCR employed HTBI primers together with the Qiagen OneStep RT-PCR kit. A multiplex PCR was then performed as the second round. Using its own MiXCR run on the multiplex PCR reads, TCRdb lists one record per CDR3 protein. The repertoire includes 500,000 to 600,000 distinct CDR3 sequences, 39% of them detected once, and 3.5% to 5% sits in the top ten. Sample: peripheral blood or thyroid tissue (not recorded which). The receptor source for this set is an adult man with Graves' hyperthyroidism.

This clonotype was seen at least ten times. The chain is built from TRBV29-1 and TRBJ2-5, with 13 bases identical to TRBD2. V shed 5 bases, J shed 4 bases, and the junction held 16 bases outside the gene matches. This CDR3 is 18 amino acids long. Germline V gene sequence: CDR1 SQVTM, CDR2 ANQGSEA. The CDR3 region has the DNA TGCAGCGTTTCCTCCCGCGGGGGACTAGCGGGATCTGGAGAGACCCAGTACTTC. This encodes CSVSSRGGLAGSGETQYF.

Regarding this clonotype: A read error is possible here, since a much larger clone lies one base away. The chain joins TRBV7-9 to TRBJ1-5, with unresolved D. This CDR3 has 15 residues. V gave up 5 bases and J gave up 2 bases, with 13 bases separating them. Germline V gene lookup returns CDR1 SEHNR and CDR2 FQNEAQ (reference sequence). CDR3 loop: CASSPGSAGNQPQHF. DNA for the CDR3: TGTGCCAGCAGCCCGGGGTCCGCTGGCAATCAGCCCCAGCATTTT.